These T cell receptor beta chains were read from a single sample in a study of vaccination effects on CD4 cells after COVID-19. Their antigens are not known. TCRdb keeps only in-frame clones here, not all; method: immunoSEQ multiplex PCR. The repertoire consists of tens of thousands of clones, with approximately 68% occurring once and the leading ten covering 8% to 9%. The specimen comprised CD4+ T cells from PBMCs cultured with SARS-CoV-2 spike peptides, sampled after COVID-19 vaccination. All receptors derive from a human donor who received a COVID-19 vaccine. CDR3s include the opening cysteine and the closing phenylalanine or tryptophan. D genes are given only for firm matches. Clone size, where shown, is once, few, many, or a class for clones that have expanded.

J gene,V gene,D gene,clone size,CDR3 protein
TRBJ1-4,TRBV5-6,.,.,CASSSTSGAAREKLFF
TRBJ2-2,TRBV7-2,TRBD1,once,CASSLSQGASGELFF
TRBJ1-3,TRBV12-3/TRBV12-4,.,.,CASSLAPINTIYF
TRBJ2-1,TRBV13,.,once,CASSLMGGRSNEQFF
TRBJ2-7,TRBV6-5,TRBD1,.,CASSSTGGLDEQYF
TRBJ1-5,TRBV9,TRBD1,few,CASSAGTVNQPQHF
TRBJ2-1,TRBV5-1,TRBD2,.,CASSFGRGGSSYNEQFF
TRBJ1-1,TRBV11-2,TRBD1,.,CASSLTGGMGTEAFF
TRBJ1-4,TRBV4-2,.,few,CASSPKRPDGQNEKLFF
TRBJ1-1,TRBV13,.,.,CASRRRGEFFTEAFF
TRBJ1-4,TRBV30,TRBD1,.,CAWMDRVNEKLFF
TRBJ1-5,TRBV10-3,.,once,CAIRDSTGQPQHF
TRBJ2-3,TRBV6-1,.,.,CASSETGNTQYF
TRBJ1-5,TRBV5-1,.,.,CASSLSGDSNQPQHF
TRBJ2-2,TRBV24-1,.,.,CATSDPGTSTGELFF
TRBJ2-1,TRBV4-2,TRBD2,.,CASSQLTSGTSGGRAYNEQFF
TRBJ2-7,TRBV6-5,TRBD1,.,CASRSGTGLSYEQYF
TRBJ1-5,TRBV14,.,few,CASPNWGCQPQHF
TRBJ2-1,TRBV5-1,.,.,CASSIRQGFYNEQFF
TRBJ1-4,TRBV3-1/TRBV3-2,.,.,CASSPPGGTNEKLFF
TRBJ2-1,TRBV24-1,.,.,CATSGIDFHEQFF
TRBJ2-2,TRBV3-1/TRBV3-2,TRBD2,.,CASSQGLAGDSGELFF
TRBJ2-7,TRBV27,.,.,CASSFLGPLREQYF
TRBJ2-5,TRBV19,.,.,CASSPRGEGRETQYF
TRBJ2-7,TRBV2,TRBD2,.,CASSTPGGHYEQYF
TRBJ1-2,TRBV7-2,.,.,CASSLTEYYGYTF
TRBJ1-2,TRBV10-2,.,.,CASSESFDYGYTF
TRBJ2-7,TRBV6-1,TRBD2,.,CASSEKMGLAGGPVQYF
TRBJ2-1,TRBV5-1,TRBD2,.,CASSSSGAHSYNEQFF
TRBJ1-6,TRBV6-5,.,.,CASTRSGGNSPLHF
TRBJ1-2,TRBV18,TRBD1,.,CASSPRQGGNYGYTF
TRBJ1-1,TRBV7-2,.,medium-sized,CASSSRPTGLSEAFF
TRBJ2-3,TRBV14,.,.,CASSPYGRGPDTQYF
TRBJ2-7,TRBV27,.,.,CARPQRLPLWYF
TRBJ2-3,TRBV3-1/TRBV3-2,.,.,CASSQGKTGTSTDTQYF
TRBJ1-6,TRBV6-5,.,.,CASRGGAGESPLHF
TRBJ1-3,TRBV5-6,.,few,CASSLAGDFSGNTIYF
TRBJ2-1,TRBV7-8,.,.,CASSFRRMGGARNEQFF
TRBJ2-3,TRBV4-1,.,.,CASSAPGGTDTQYF
TRBJ2-3,TRBV25-1,.,few,CASSEYSSGTQYF
TRBJ2-2,TRBV13,TRBD1,.,CASSRTGSNTGELFF
TRBJ2-7,TRBV27,TRBD1,.,CASSLQGAGTGSSYEQYF
TRBJ1-2,TRBV27,.,few,CASSLAATWVYGYTF
TRBJ2-2,TRBV25-1,.,.,CASTQWAGELFF
TRBJ1-1,TRBV9,.,.,CASSVVMGEAFF
TRBJ1-5,TRBV6-5,.,.,CASTGGYPNQPQHF
TRBJ1-1,TRBV18,.,medium-sized,CASSPARENTEAFF
TRBJ2-4,TRBV18,TRBD2,.,CASSLTSGGDIQYF
TRBJ2-1,TRBV7-8,.,.,CASSLGGLEQFF
TRBJ1-4,TRBV5-7,.,.,CASNRREKLFF
TRBJ2-2,TRBV5-1,TRBD1,few,CASSAPGTGNTGELFF
TRBJ2-2,TRBV27,TRBD2,.,CASRSGRSTGELFF
TRBJ2-2,TRBV19,TRBD2,.,CASKRAAGGPSTGELFF
TRBJ1-1,TRBV7-2,TRBD1,.,CASSSGQISTEAFF